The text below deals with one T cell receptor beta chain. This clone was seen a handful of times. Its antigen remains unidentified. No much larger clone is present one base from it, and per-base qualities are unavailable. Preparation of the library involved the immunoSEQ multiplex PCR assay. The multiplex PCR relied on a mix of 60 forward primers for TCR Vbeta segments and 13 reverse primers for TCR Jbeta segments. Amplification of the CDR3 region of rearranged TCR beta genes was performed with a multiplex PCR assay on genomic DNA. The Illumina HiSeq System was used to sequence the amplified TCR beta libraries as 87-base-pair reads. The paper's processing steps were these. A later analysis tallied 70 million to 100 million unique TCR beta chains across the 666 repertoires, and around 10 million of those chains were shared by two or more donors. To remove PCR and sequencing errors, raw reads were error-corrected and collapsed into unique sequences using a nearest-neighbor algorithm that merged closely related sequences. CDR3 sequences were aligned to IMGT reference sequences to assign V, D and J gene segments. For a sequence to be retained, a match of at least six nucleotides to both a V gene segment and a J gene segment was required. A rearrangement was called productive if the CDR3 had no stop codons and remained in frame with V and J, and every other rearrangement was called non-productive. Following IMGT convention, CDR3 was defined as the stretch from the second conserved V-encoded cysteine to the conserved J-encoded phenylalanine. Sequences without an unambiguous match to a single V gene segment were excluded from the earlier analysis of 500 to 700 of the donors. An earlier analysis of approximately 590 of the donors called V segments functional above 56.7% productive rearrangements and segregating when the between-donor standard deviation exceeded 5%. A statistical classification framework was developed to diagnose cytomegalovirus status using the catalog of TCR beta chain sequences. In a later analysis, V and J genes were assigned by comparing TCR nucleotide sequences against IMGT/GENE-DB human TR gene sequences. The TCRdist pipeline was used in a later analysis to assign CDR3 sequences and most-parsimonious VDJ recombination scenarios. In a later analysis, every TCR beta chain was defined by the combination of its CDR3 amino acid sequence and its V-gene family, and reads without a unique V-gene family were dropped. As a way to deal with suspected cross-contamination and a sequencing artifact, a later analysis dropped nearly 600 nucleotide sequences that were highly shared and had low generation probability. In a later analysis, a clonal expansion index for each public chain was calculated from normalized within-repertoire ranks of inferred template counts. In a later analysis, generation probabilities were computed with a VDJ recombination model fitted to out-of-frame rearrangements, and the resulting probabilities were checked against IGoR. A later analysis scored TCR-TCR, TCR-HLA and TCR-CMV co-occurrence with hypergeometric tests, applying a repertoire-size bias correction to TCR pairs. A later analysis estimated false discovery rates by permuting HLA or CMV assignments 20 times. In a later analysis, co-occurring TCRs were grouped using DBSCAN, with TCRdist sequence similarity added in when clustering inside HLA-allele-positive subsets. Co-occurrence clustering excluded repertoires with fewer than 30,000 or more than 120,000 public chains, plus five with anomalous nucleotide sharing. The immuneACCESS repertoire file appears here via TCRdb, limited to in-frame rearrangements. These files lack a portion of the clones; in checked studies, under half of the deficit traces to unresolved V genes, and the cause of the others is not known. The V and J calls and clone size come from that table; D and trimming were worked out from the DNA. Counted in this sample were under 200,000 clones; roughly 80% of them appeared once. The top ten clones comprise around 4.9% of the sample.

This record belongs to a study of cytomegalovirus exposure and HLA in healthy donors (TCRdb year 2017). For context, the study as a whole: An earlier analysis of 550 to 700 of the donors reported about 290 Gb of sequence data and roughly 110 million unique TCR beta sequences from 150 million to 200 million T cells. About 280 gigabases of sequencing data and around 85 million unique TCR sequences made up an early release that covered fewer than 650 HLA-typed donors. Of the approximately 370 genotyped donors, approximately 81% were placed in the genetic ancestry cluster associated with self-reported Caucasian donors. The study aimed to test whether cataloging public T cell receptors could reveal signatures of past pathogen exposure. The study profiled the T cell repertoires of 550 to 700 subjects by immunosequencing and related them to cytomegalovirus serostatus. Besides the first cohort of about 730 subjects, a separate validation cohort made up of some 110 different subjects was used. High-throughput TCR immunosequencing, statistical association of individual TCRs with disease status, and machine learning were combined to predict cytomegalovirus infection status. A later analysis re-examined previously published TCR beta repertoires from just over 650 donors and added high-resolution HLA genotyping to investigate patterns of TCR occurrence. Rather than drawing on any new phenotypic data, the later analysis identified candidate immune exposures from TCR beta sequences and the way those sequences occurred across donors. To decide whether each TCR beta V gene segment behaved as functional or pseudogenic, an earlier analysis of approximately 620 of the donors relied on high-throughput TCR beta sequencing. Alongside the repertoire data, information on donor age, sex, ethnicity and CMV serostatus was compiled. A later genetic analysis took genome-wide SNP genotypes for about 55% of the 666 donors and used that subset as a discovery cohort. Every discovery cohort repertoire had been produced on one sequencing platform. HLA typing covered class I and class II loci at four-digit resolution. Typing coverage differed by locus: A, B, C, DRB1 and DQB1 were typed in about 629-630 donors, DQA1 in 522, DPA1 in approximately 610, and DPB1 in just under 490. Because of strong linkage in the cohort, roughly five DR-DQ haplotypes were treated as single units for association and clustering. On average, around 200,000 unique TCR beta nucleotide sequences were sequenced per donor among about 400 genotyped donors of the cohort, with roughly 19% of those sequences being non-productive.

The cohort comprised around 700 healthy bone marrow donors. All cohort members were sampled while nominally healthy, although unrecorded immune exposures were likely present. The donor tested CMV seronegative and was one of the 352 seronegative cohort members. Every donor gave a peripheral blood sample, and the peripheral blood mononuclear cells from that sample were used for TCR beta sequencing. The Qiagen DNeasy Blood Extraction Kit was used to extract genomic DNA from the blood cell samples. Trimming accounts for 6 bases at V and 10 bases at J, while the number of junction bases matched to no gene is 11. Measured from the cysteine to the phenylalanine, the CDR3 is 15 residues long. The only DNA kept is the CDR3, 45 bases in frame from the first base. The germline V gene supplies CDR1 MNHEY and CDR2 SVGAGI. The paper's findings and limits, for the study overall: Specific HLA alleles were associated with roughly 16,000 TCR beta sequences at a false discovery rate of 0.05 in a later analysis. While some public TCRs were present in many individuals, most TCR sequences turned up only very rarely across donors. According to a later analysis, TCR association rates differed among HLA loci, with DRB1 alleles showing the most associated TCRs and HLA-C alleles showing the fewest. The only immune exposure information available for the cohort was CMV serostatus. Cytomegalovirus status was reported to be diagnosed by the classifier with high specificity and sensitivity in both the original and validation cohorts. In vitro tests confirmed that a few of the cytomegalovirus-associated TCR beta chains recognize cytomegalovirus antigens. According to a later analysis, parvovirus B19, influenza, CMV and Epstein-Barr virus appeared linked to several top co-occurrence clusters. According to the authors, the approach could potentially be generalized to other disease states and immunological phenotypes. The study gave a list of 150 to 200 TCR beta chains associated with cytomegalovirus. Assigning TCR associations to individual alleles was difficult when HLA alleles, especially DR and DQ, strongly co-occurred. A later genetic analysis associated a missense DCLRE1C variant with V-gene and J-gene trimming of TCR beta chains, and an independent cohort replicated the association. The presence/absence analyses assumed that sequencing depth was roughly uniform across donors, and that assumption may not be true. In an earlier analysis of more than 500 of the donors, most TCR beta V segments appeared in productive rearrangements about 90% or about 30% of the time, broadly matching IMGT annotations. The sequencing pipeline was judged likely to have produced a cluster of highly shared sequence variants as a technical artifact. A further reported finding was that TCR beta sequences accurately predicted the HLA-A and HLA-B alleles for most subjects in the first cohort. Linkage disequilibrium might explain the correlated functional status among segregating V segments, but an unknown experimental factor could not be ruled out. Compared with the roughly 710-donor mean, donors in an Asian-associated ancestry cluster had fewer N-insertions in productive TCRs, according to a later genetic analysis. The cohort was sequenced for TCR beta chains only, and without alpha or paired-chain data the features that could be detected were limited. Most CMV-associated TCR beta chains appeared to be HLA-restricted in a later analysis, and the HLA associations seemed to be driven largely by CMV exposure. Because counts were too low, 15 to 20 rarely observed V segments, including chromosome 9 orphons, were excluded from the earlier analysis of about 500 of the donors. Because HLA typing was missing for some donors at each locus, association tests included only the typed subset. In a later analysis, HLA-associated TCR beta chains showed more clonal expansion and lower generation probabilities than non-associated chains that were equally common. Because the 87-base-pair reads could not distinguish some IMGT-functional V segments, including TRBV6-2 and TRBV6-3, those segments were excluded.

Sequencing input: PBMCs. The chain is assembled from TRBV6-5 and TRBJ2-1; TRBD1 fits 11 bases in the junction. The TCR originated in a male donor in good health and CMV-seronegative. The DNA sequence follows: TGTGCCAGCAGACCCCGGACAGGGGGCCAACGGGAGCAGTTCTTC. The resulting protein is CASRPRTGGQREQFF.